The 24 T cell receptor beta chains in this list originate from one sample, sequenced in a study of tumour-infiltrating T cells in Burkitt lymphoma. TCRdb's copy holds only in-frame clones and misses some; the assay was immunoSEQ multiplex PCR. The sample records about 7,000 clones, 17% being singletons. Sequencing was carried out using tumor tissue. These TCRs come from a human donor with diffuse large B-cell lymphoma.

This rearrangement joins TRBV2 to TRBJ2-7; TRBD2 aligns across 8 bases. Trimming at V came to 1 base and at J to 4 bases, leaving 3 bases not matched to a gene. Germline CDR1 and CDR2: SNHLY and FYNNEI. The CDR3 totals 14 residues. The CDR3 DNA is TGTGCCAGCAGTGAAGTGGGACTAGGGTACGAGCAGTACTTC. It encodes CASSEVGLGYEQYF.

This chain uses TRBV5-1 with TRBJ2-2; D possibly matches TRBD1 or TRBD2 (6 bases each). Germline V gene data show CDR1 as SGHRS and CDR2 as YFSETQ. This CDR3 has 17 amino acids. Trimming cost V 0 bases and J 2 bases, with 14 bases left between them. For the CDR3, the DNA is TGCGCCAGCAGCTTGGTGGGGGCTAGCGTAAACACCGGGGAGCTGTTTTTT. Translating gives CASSLVGASVNTGELFF. The full variable domain, its missing parts supplied by reference TRBV5-1 and TRBJ2-2, is KAGVTQTPRYLIKTRGQQVTLSCSPISGHRSVSWYQQTPGQGLQFLFEYFSETQRNKGNFPGRFSGRQFSNSRSEMNVSTLELGDSALYLCASSLVGASVNTGELFFGEGSRLTVL.

The table lists this clone with a few counts. The chain uses TRBV6-4 and TRBJ2-2; TRBD1 is a possible D gene (5 bases). Germline V gene sequence: CDR1 MRHNA, CDR2 SNTAGT. The CDR3 is 13 residues long. V was clipped by 6 bases and J by 1 base, with 6 bases between them. CDR3 nucleotide sequence: TGTGCCAGCAGCCAGGGGAACACCGGGGAGCTGTTTTTT. Encoded protein: CASSQGNTGELFF.

By sample fraction, this clone is large (0.1 to 1%). The J gene is TRBJ1-5, the V gene TRBV6-6; D may be TRBD1 (5 bases). The CDR3 has 15 amino acids. From germline, CDR1 is MNHNY and CDR2 SVGAGI (reference sequence). Trimming cost V 6 bases and J 3 bases, with 15 bases left between them. CDR3 coding DNA: TGTGCCAGCAGCCACGGGACGGACTTCAATCAGCCCCAGCATTTT. It translates to CASSHGTDFNQPQHF.

This clone was seen only a few times. The CDR3 sequence is CASSMAGNTGELFF. The DNA of the CDR3 is TGTGCCAGTAGTATGGCGGGGAACACCGGGGAGCTGTTTTTT. V usage is TRBV19 and J usage is TRBJ2-2; D is perhaps TRBD2 (5 bases). The CDR3 loop spans 14 amino acids. Germline CDR1 is LNHDA and CDR2 is SQIVND (reference sequence). Trimming shortened V by 3 bases and J by 1 base, and 6 bases separated the two germline ends.

As to this clone: At one of its ends the junction is not consistent with the germline gene, which may arise from a read error. The chain carries TRBV7-7 and TRBJ2-2, with 9 nucleotides matching TRBD1. CDR3 length equals 16 residues. Per the germline V gene, CDR1 is SSHAT and CDR2 is FNYEAQ (reference sequence). CDR3 in amino acids: CASSPGQGSYTGELFF. The CDR3 nucleotides are TGTGCTAGCAGCCCGGGACAGGGAAGTTACACCGGGGAGCTGTTTTTT.

This clone showed up just a few times. The CDR3 DNA reads as TGTGCCAGCAGACCTCACAGGGGCCGCCCCTACGAGCAGTACTTC. Encoded protein: CASRPHRGRPYEQYF. This rearrangement joins TRBV6-7 to TRBJ2-7; 7 positions agree with TRBD1. TRBV6-7 is marked as an open reading frame, function uncertain. The CDR3 is 15 residues long. The V segment lost 6 bases and the J segment 2 bases; nucleotides outside the gene matches: 10.

A few counts support this clone. This chain uses TRBV25-1 with TRBJ1-4; TRBD1 is a possible D gene (6 bases). V was trimmed by 4 bases and J by 0 bases, leaving 12 bases between them. This CDR3 spans 16 amino acids. Germline V gene sequence: CDR1 MGHDK, CDR2 SYGVNS. CDR3 DNA sequence: TGTGCCAGCAGTGCGGGGACATTTGCAACTAATGAAAAACTGTTTTTT. Residues: CASSAGTFATNEKLFF.

The J gene is TRBJ2-7, the V gene TRBV10-2; D unclear. Germline loops: CDR1 WSHSY, CDR2 SAAADI. The CDR3 runs 13 residues. The germline V and J ends were trimmed by 1 base and 2 bases, with 6 bases remaining between them. Written as DNA, the CDR3 is TGCGCCAGCAGTGAGTTCGAAACCTACGAGCAGTACTTC. This gives the protein CASSEFETYEQYF.

This clone was counted a few times. The chain uses TRBV11-2 and TRBJ2-7; D not resolved. Trimming cost V 8 bases and J 5 bases, with 13 bases left between them. This CDR3 comprises 12 residues. Germline lookup yields CDR1 SGHAT and CDR2 FQNNGV. CDR3 coding DNA: TGTGCCAGCTCAGCTTGGCCTGACGAGCAGTACTTC. Residues: CASSAWPDEQYF.

This clone has a handful of counts. V and J are TRBV7-9 and TRBJ2-3, with a possible D match to TRBD2 (8 bases). The CDR3 is made up of 14 amino acids. CDR1 and CDR2 (germline): SEHNR, FQNEAQ (reference sequence). Trimming removed 5 bases from V and 4 bases from J, with 13 bases in between. The CDR3 DNA reads TGTGCCAGCAGCCCGGGAGGGGGCGCAGATACGCAGTATTTT. Residues: CASSPGGGADTQYF.

This CDR3 is CASSPGDSGRAWSYNEQFF. The DNA of the CDR3 is TGTGCCAGCAGCCCGGGGGATAGCGGGAGGGCCTGGTCCTACAATGAGCAGTTCTTC. The chain couples TRBV7-6 to TRBJ2-1, with 11 bases lining up with TRBD2. The CDR3 consists of 19 residues. From germline, CDR1 is SGHVS and CDR2 FNYEAQ. Trimming took 5 bases from V and 1 from J; bases not matched to a gene: 13.

The J gene is TRBJ1-5, the V gene TRBV6-7; TRBD1 is a possible D gene (5 bases). TRBV6-7 is given ORF status, its function remaining uncertain. V was clipped by 2 bases and J by 0 bases, with 14 bases between them. The CDR3 totals 17 residues. The CDR3 bases are TGTGCCAGCAGTTACCCCAGGGTCCGTTATAGCAATCAGCCCCAGCATTTT. This gives the protein CASSYPRVRYSNQPQHF.

The J gene is TRBJ2-7, the V gene TRBV6-5; no reliable D call. Germline V gene sequence: CDR1 MNHEY, CDR2 SVGAGI. The CDR3 is made up of 12 amino acids. The CDR3 DNA is TGTGGACCAGAAGTTCTCTCCTACGAGCAGTACTTC. Translation: CGPEVLSYEQYF.

This clone was seen only a few times. J is TRBJ2-1 and V is TRBV29-1; TRBD2 might be the D (6 bases). Looked up from germline, CDR1 is SQVTM and CDR2 is ANQGSEA. The CDR3 runs 13 residues. V was clipped by 7 bases and J by 0 bases, with 10 bases between them. CDR3 sequence reads: CSAFGGSYNEQFF. The CDR3 DNA follows: TGCAGCGCCTTCGGGGGCTCCTACAATGAGCAGTTCTTC.

The chain recombines TRBV4-1 with TRBJ2-3; D gene ambiguous. Germline V gene data show CDR1 as MGHRA and CDR2 as YSYEKL. This CDR3 contains 12 residues. V lost 3 bases, J lost 2 bases, and 3 bases lay in between. The CDR3: CASSHVTDTQYF. The CDR3 nucleotides are TGCGCCAGCAGCCACGTCACAGATACGCAGTATTTT.

The rearrangement uses TRBV7-2 and TRBJ1-5; D is possibly TRBD1 (6 bases). The CDR3 spans 13 residues. Germline V lookup: CDR1 SGHTA, CDR2 FQGNSA. The V end lost 4 bases, the J end lost 6 bases, and 10 bases lay between the germline ends. CDR3: CASSYRVSQPQHF. The CDR3 coding sequence is TGTGCCAGCAGCTACAGGGTTAGTCAGCCCCAGCATTTT. Based on the CDR3 plus reference TRBV7-2 and TRBJ1-5, the full variable domain is GAGVSQSPSNKVTEKGKDVELRCDPISGHTALYWYRQSLGQGLEFLIYFQGNSAPDKSGLPSDRFSAERTGGSVSTLTIQRTQQEDSAVYLCASSYRVSQPQHFGDGTRLSIL.

This clone was detected a few times. The chain employs TRBV4-1 and TRBJ2-4, with unresolved D. V was cut by 0 bases and J by 0 bases, with 15 bases left in between. This CDR3 is built from 18 residues. CDR1 and CDR2 (germline): MGHRA, YSYEKL. CDR3 region: CASSQDLRQKKAKNIQYF. CDR3 bases: TGCGCCAGCAGCCAAGATCTTCGGCAGAAAAAAGCCAAAAACATTCAGTACTTC.

The chain couples TRBV10-3 to TRBJ2-5; 9 bases match TRBD1. This CDR3 spans 16 amino acids. Germline loops: CDR1 ENHRY, CDR2 SYGVKD. J was trimmed by 2 bases and V by 3 bases; bases with no gene match: 7. CDR3 sequence: CAISDSRTGDQETQYF. In nucleotides, the CDR3 is TGTGCCATCAGTGACAGTCGGACAGGGGATCAAGAGACCCAGTACTTC.

This clone has more than one count but fewer than ten. This chain uses TRBV5-1 with TRBJ2-2, with TRBD1 matching over 7 bases. Per germline, CDR1 SGHRS and CDR2 YFSETQ. The CDR3 has 15 residues. Losses at the gene ends were 3 bases for V and 2 bases for J; bases not matched to a gene: 4. The CDR3 region is CASSSGTVNTGELFF. Written as DNA, the CDR3 is TGCGCCAGCAGCTCCGGGACAGTCAACACCGGGGAGCTGTTTTTT.

V usage is TRBV19 and J usage is TRBJ1-5; the D gene is possibly TRBD1 (5 bases). CDR3 length equals 18 residues. V was trimmed by 4 bases and J by 1 base, leaving 20 bases between them. CDR1 LNHDA and CDR2 SQIVND come from the germline V gene (reference sequence). The CDR3 loop is CASSTQDYGAGSNQPQHF. In DNA, the CDR3 is TGTGCCAGTAGTACTCAAGATTATGGGGCGGGAAGCAATCAGCCCCAGCATTTT. The entire variable domain, with the rest obtained from reference TRBV19 and TRBJ1-5, is as follows: DGGITQSPKYLFRKEGQNVTLSCEQNLNHDAMYWYRQDPGQGLRLIYYSQIVNDFQKGDIAEGYSVSREKKESFPLTVTSAQKNPTAFYLCASSTQDYGAGSNQPQHFGDGTRLSIL.

This sequence joins TRBV19 and TRBJ2-5, with 11 bases that match TRBD2. There are 17 residues in the CDR3. Trimming at V came to 8 bases and at J to 5 bases, leaving 16 bases not matched to a gene. Germline V gene data show CDR1 as LNHDA and CDR2 as SQIVND (reference sequence). As DNA, the CDR3 is TGTGCCAGTTCCTCAGGAAAACTAGCGGGAGTAAGGGAGACCCAGTACTTC. This codes for CASSSGKLAGVRETQYF.

V gene TRBV5-1 combines with J gene TRBJ2-7; 9 nucleotides line up with TRBD1. Trimming at V came to 1 base and at J to 6 bases, leaving 11 bases not matched to a gene. The CDR3 sequence is 16 residues long. The germline gives CDR1 SGHRS, CDR2 YFSETQ. The CDR3, as DNA: TGCGCCAGCAGCTTGACCATCGGACAGGGGTCCGCCGAGCAGTACTTC. Protein: CASSLTIGQGSAEQYF.

This clone turned up a few times. The chain carries TRBV15 and TRBJ2-1, with D possibly being TRBD1 or TRBD2 (5 bases each). This CDR3 contains 13 residues. V was pared by 5 bases and J by 8 bases, with 13 bases between. Germline V CDR1 and CDR2: LNHNV, YYDKDF (reference sequence). This chain's CDR3 is CATSEGPSDEQFF. The DNA of the CDR3 is TGTGCCACCAGCGAGGGGCCCTCGGATGAGCAGTTCTTC. Drawing the rest from reference TRBV15 and TRBJ2-1, the complete variable domain is DAMVIQNPRYQVTQFGKPVTLSCSQTLNHNVMYWYQQKSSQAPKLLFHYYDKDFNNEADTPDNFQSRRPNTSFCFLDIRSPGLGDTAMYLCATSEGPSDEQFFGPGTRLTVL.